One and the same sample provided the 5 T cell receptor beta chains below, sequenced in a study of OX40 agonist ivuxolimab in advanced cancers. Only in-frame clones appear in the TCRdb table, and some are missing; sequencing was by immunoSEQ multiplex PCR. The table lists around 18,000 clones, around 70% of them singletons. Sequences were derived from CD4+ or CD8+ T cells sorted from blood, sampled in a trial of the OX40 agonist ivuxolimab. These TCRs come from an adult with an advanced solid tumor such as melanoma, head and neck, liver or kidney cancer.

V is TRBV29-1 and J is TRBJ2-7; tentative D call: TRBD2 (6 bases). Between the trimmed V and J ends, which lost 0 bases and 3 bases, there was a span of 15 bases. The length of the CDR3 is 15 residues. Germline values: CDR1 SQVTM, CDR2 ANQGSEA. The CDR3 here is CSVEDLEEGVYEQYF. The CDR3 DNA reads as TGCAGCGTTGAAGATCTCGAGGAGGGTGTCTACGAGCAGTACTTC.

This clone was seen a single time. The chain employs TRBV5-1 and TRBJ2-3; D is undetermined. Between the trimmed V and J ends, which lost 1 base and 0 bases, there was a span of 9 bases. This CDR3 has 15 residues. Germline V gene sequence: CDR1 SGHRS, CDR2 YFSETQ. In DNA, the CDR3 is TGCGCCAGCAGCTTGATAGCTCCTAGCACAGATACGCAGTATTTT. Translation: CASSLIAPSTDTQYF. The full variable domain, with the rest looked up from reference TRBV5-1 and TRBJ2-3, is KAGVTQTPRYLIKTRGQQVTLSCSPISGHRSVSWYQQTPGQGLQFLFEYFSETQRNKGNFPGRFSGRQFSNSRSEMNVSTLELGDSALYLCASSLIAPSTDTQYFGPGTRLTVL.

The chain joins TRBV6-5 to TRBJ2-2; possible D gene TRBD1, 6 bases. Germline V gene data show CDR1 as MNHEY and CDR2 as SVGAGI. The CDR3 is 14 residues long. V was cut by 7 bases and J by 5 bases, with 14 bases left in between. The CDR3 reads CASTRGPYTGELFF. In nucleotides, the CDR3 is TGTGCCAGCACCAGGGGCCCTTATACCGGGGAGCTGTTTTTT.

The chain combines TRBV11-3 with TRBJ2-7, with 7 bases identical to TRBD2. J was trimmed by 7 bases and V by 0 bases; bases with no gene match: 0. CDR3 length equals 12 residues. CDR1 SGHNT and CDR2 YENEEA come from the germline V gene. The DNA for the CDR3 is TGTGCCAGCAGCTTAGAAGCGGGGGAGCAGTACTTC. The encoded protein is CASSLEAGEQYF.

This clone was observed once. This CDR3 reads CASSPGQLIYEQYF. The CDR3 coding sequence is TGCGCCAGCAGCCCGGGACAGCTGATCTACGAGCAGTACTTC. This rearrangement joins TRBV4-1 to TRBJ2-5; 7 bases match TRBD1. The DNA matches TRBJ2-7 better at its end, which makes the J call doubtful. The CDR3 is 14 amino acids. Germline CDR1 is MGHRA and CDR2 is YSYEKL.